This T cell receptor beta chain is drawn from a study of T cell responses to AZD1222 COVID-19 vaccine. This clone has only one observation. Its antigen is unidentified. Trimming took 6 bases from V and 0 from J; bases not matched to a gene: 3. Germline assignment: CDR1 SGHTA and CDR2 FQGNSA. This CDR3 region has 15 residues. Method: immunoSEQ multiplex PCR; TCRdb's copy keeps in-frame clones and lacks some. Of about 160,000 clones in the sample, 94% are singletons; the top ten hold roughly 1.2%. Study observations and caveats: CD4 TCRs associated with vaccination spanned spike, dominating at 160-218 and 743-854.

The gene calls are TRBV7-2 and TRBJ1-3; 9 bases match TRBD1. This receptor was obtained from an adult in good health. The sequencing here drew on peripheral blood, taken on day 0 of AZD1222 vaccination. CDR3 sequence (DNA): TGTGCCAGCAGGGGACAGGGAATCTCTGGAAACACCATATATTTT. Translating it yields CASRGQGISGNTIYF.